This TCR beta chain was identified in a study of shared clonotypes between healthy human individuals. Regarding the study as a whole: As a rule, naive subsets had a larger estimated richness than memory subsets.

Germline-derived CDR1 and CDR2 are LNHDA and SQIVND (reference sequence). V was trimmed by 6 bases and J by 2 bases, leaving 4 bases between them. CDR3 length equals 11 residues. Sequenced by immunoSEQ multiplex PCR; TCRdb stores in-frame clones only, minus some. Of 1 million to 1.2 million clones listed, approximately 75% were seen once; the top ten hold roughly 0.83%. A remark on this clone: Its antigen is undetermined.

This receptor was identified in a man between 18 and 29 years old in good health. Some clones in this sample may be carry-over from other donors' samples. Specimen: memory CD4+ T cells from PBMCs. Subset denoted: CD45RA-negative fraction. The rearrangement joins TRBV19 to TRBJ1-1; D not resolved. The CDR3 reads CASSGNTEAFF. The CDR3 DNA follows: TGTGCCAGTAGCGGTAACACTGAAGCTTTCTTT.